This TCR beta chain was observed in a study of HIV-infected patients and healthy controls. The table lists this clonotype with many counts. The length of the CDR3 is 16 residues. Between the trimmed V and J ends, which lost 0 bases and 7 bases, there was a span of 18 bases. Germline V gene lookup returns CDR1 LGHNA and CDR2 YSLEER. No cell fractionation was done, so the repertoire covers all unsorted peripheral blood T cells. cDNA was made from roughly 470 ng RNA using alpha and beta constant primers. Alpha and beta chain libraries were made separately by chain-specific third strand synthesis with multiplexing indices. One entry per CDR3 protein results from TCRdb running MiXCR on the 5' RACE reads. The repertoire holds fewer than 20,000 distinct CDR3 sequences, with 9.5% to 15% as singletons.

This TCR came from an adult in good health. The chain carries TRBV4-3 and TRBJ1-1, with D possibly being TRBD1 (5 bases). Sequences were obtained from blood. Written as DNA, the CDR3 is TGCGCCAGCAGCCAAGATGTCGCTGGCCGGGGGGTTGAAGCTTTCTTT. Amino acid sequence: CASSQDVAGRGVEAFF.